One T cell receptor (beta chain) is described in this entry. The germline gives CDR1 SEHNR, CDR2 FQNEAQ (reference sequence). This CDR3 is 12 amino acids long. V lost 5 bases, J lost 5 bases, and 9 bases lay in between. This sample stems from a study of blood T cells in healthy people across ages. Next came a second PCR, run for roughly 6 to 11 cycles, which used a sample-barcoded 5' primer along with a J-beta primer mix. TCRdb ran MiXCR on the 5' RACE reads and lists one entry per CDR3 protein. The sample yields about a million distinct CDR3 sequences, roughly 51% seen once. The donors, all healthy, were Caucasians living in Russia, aged roughly 6 to 100.

The rearrangement uses TRBV7-9 and TRBJ1-2; D is undetermined. The origin of this receptor is a woman aged 55-70 years in good health. The specimen sequenced was blood. The CDR3 DNA sequence: TGTGCCAGCAGCCAAATAGAGTATGGCTACACCTTC. It translates to CASSQIEYGYTF.